This T cell receptor (beta chain) comes out of a study of cytomegalovirus exposure and HLA in healthy donors. Across the whole study: Within the Caucasian-associated ancestry cluster were around 81% of the approximately 390 genotyped donors. Study-level points and caveats: Other equally common chains were less clonally expanded than HLA-associated TCR beta chains, a later analysis showed.

The germline V gene has CDR1 LNHDA and CDR2 SQIVND (reference sequence). The CDR3 spans 15 residues. Trimming cost V 9 bases and J 2 bases; bases outside gene matches: 13. Turning to this clone: The antigen is unknown.

Use of 60 Vbeta and 13 Jbeta primers characterized the PCR. Only in-frame clones appear in the TCRdb table, and some are missing; sequencing was by immunoSEQ multiplex PCR. The data hold around 260,000 clones, with 80% observed a single time. The sequence was collected from a girl under 10 years old in good health and CMV-seronegative. What was sequenced was PBMCs. The gene calls are TRBV19 and TRBJ2-7; 7 bases line up with TRBD2. CDR3 protein: CASSLGGSATYEQYF. CDR3 nucleotides: TGTGCCAGCTCCCTCGGGGGGTCTGCGACCTACGAGCAGTACTTC.